This TCR beta chain was obtained from a study of T-cell reconstitution after alpha-beta-depleted transplantation in children. CDR3 size: 14 residues. Trimming removed 5 bases at V and 3 bases at J, with 9 bases between. CDR1 KGHDR and CDR2 SFDVKD come from the germline V gene. General study points: T-cell counts and diversity at one year post-transplant came mainly from newly produced T cells. For some patients, TCRbeta diversity was high at day 60 because of recipient T cells and thymic progenitors that survived. Reportedly, alpha-beta T cells present about two months post-transplant originated from several hundred expanded clones of graft origin.

On this clonotype itself: Its antigen remains unknown.

Unique molecular identifiers were incorporated into the prepared TCRbeta library. TCRdb ran MiXCR on the PCR reads and lists one entry per CDR3 protein. Here the sample spans about 76,000 distinct CDR3 sequences, roughly an eighth being singletons. The material was PBMCs, mostly from graft donor cells, obtained 180 days after TCRalphabeta/CD19-depleted stem cell transplant. The receptor's source is a male patient between 2 and 15 years old who had a stem cell transplant for acute lymphoblastic leukemia, so the T cells may come from the graft donor. This chain connects TRBV24-1 to TRBJ2-2; D is tentatively TRBD1 or TRBD2 (5 bases each). The CDR3 spells CATSVGTDTGELFF. In DNA form, the CDR3 reads TGTGCCACCAGTGTCGGGACGGACACCGGGGAGCTGTTTTTT.